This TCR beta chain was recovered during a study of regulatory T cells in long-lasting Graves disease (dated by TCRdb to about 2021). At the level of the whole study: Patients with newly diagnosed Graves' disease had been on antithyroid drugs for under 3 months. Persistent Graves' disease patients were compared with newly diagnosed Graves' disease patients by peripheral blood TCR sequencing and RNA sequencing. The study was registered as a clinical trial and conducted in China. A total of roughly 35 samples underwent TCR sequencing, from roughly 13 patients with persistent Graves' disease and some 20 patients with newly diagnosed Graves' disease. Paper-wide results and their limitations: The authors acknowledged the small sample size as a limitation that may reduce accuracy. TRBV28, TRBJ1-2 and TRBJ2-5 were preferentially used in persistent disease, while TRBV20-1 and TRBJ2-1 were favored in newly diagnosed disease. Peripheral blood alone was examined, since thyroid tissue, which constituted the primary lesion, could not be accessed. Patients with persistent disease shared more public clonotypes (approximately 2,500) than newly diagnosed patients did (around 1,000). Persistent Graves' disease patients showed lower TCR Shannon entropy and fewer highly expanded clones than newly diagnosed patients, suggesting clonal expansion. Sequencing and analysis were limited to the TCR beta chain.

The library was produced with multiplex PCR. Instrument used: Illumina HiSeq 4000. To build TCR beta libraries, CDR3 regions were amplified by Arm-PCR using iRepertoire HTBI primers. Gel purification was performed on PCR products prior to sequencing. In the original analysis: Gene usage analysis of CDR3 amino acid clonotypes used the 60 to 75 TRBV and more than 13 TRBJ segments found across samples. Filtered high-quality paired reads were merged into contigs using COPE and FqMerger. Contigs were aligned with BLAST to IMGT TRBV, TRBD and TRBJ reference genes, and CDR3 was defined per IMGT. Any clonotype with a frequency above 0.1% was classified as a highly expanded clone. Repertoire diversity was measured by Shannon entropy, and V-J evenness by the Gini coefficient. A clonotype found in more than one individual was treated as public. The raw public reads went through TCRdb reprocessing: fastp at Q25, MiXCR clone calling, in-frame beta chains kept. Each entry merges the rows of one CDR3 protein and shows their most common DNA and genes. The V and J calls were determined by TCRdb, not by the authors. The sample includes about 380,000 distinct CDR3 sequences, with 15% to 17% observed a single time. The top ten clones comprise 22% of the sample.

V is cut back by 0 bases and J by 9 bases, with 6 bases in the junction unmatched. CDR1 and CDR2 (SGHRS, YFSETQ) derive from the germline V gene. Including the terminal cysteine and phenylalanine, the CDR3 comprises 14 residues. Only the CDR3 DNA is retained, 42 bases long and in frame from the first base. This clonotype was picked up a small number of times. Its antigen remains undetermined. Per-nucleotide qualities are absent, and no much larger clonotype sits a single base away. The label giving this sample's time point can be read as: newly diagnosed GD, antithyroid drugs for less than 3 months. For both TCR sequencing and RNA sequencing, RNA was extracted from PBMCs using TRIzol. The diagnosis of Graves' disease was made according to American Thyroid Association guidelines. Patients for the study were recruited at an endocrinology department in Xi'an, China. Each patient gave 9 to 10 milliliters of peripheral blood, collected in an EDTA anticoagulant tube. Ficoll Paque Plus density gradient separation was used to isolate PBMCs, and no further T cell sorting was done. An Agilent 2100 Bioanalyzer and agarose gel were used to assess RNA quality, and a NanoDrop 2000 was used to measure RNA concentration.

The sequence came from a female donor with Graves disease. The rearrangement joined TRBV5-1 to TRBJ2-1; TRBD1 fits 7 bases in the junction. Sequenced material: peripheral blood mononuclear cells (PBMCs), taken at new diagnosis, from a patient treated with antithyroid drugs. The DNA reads TGCGCCAGCAGCTTGGGCACCCGGGACAGTGAGCAGTTCTTC. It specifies CASSLGTRDSEQFF.